Listed here are 25 T cell receptor beta chains from one sample, sequenced in a study of early T cells in non-severe SARS-CoV-2 infection. TCRdb re-analysed the 5' RACE reads in MiXCR, keeping a single row per CDR3 protein. Of around 63,000 distinct CDR3 sequences listed, about 6% were seen once; the top ten hold 3% to 3.5%. Sequencing was performed on whole blood, taken at baseline. These receptors all stem from an adult who was a healthcare worker with PCR-confirmed SARS-CoV-2 infection or an uninfected control (not recorded which).

The J gene is TRBJ2-1, the V gene TRBV10-3; 12 nucleotides line up with TRBD2. Losses at the gene ends were 8 bases for V and 0 bases for J; bases not matched to a gene: 5. Germline assignment: CDR1 ENHRY and CDR2 SYGVKD. There are 16 residues in the CDR3. The DNA of the CDR3 is TGTGCCATCGGCGGACTAGCGGGAAGCTCCTACAATGAGCAGTTCTTC. Residues: CAIGGLAGSSYNEQFF.

This clonotype has at least ten counts. CDR3 protein: CASSSETKTGYYEQYF. The CDR3 DNA follows: TGTGCCAGCAGCTCTGAGACTAAGACAGGGTACTACGAGCAGTACTTC. The rearrangement joins TRBV3-1 to TRBJ2-7, with TRBD1 matching 7 bases. The V segment lost 5 bases and the J segment 3 bases; nucleotides outside the gene matches: 13. The CDR3 totals 16 residues. Per germline, CDR1 LGHDT and CDR2 YNNKEL (reference sequence).

V gene TRBV7-9 combines with J gene TRBJ1-1; D not resolved. This CDR3 region has 15 residues. The V and J ends lost 1 base and 5 bases respectively, with 14 bases between them. Germline V gene lookup returns CDR1 SEHNR and CDR2 FQNEAQ (reference sequence). The CDR3 nucleotides read TGTGCCAGCAGCTTAGATCGCGAGGGAAAGACTGAAGCTTTCTTT. Protein product: CASSLDREGKTEAFF.

This clonotype occurred a few times. The chain uses TRBV12-3 or TRBV12-4 and TRBJ2-3, with unresolved D. The germline V and J ends were trimmed by 5 bases and 7 bases, with 10 bases remaining between them. There are 12 residues in the CDR3. CDR3 sequence reads: CASSAVEYTQYF. The CDR3, as DNA: TGTGCCAGCAGTGCCGTAGAATATACGCAGTATTTT.

Turning to this clonotype: This may stem from a read error, because a much larger clone lies one nucleotide away. The conserved phenylalanine or tryptophan normally closing the CDR3 is absent here, so this likely arose from a read error. V gene TRBV6-5 combines with J gene TRBJ2-7, with D possibly TRBD1 on 6 matching bases. V was pared by 7 bases and J by 6 bases, with 19 bases between. CDR3 length: 14 amino acids. CDR1 MNHEY and CDR2 SVGAGI come from the germline V gene. The CDR3, as DNA: TGTGCCAGCATGCGGACAGAAGAATTCGGCGAGCAGTACTCC. Translation: CASMRTEEFGEQYS.

This clonotype has more than one count but fewer than ten. The chain carries TRBV28 and TRBJ2-2; D call uncertain. The germline gives CDR1 MDHEN, CDR2 SYDVKM. The CDR3 has 15 amino acids. The V and J ends lost 5 bases and 5 bases respectively, with 15 bases between them. The CDR3 loop reads CASSPHQTRTGELFF. CDR3 sequence (DNA): TGTGCCAGCAGTCCCCATCAAACGCGGACCGGGGAGCTGTTTTTT.

This clonotype was counted ten times or more. The J gene is TRBJ2-3, the V gene TRBV21-1; no check of the table's D call, TRBD1, against the DNA was made. TRBV21-1 represents a pseudogene. This CDR3 contains 14 residues. DNA of the CDR3: TGTGCCATGACCAAGGACAGGGGCACAGATACGCAGTATTTT. Amino acid sequence: CAMTKDRGTDTQYF.

To note about this clonotype: Given a much more abundant clone one base away, this may be a read error. The chain recombines TRBV5-1 with TRBJ2-5; no clear D. The CDR3 is made up of 11 amino acids. CDR1 is SGHRS and CDR2 is YFSETQ in the germline V gene. The CDR3: CVSAKGETQYF. CDR3 sequence (DNA): TGCGTCAGCGCAAAGGGAGAGACCCAGTACTTC. Variable domain in full (rest from reference TRBV5-1 and TRBJ2-5): KAGVTQTPRYLIKTRGQQVTLSCSPISGHRSVSWYQQTPGQGLQFLFEYFSETQRNKGNFPGRFSGRQFSNSRSEMNVSTLELGDSALYLCVSAKGETQYFGPGTRLLVL.

This clonotype was counted only a few times. The CDR3 bases are TGTGCCAGCAGATCAGGCGGGGATCAGCCCCAGCATTTT. It translates to CASRSGGDQPQHF. This chain connects TRBV2 to TRBJ1-5; D is uncertain. Germline V gene lookup returns CDR1 SNHLY and CDR2 FYNNEI. V was cut by 6 bases and J by 5 bases, with 11 bases left in between. The CDR3 length is 13 residues.

The table lists this clonotype with many counts. The rearrangement links TRBV18 to TRBJ2-5; the D is unclear. The CDR3 totals 14 residues. V was trimmed by 6 bases and J by 0 bases, leaving 11 bases between them. CDR1 and CDR2 from the germline V gene are KGHSH and LQKENI. The CDR3 nucleotides are TGTGCCAGCTCGCAGGCTCTGGACCAAGAGACCCAGTACTTC. This encodes CASSQALDQETQYF. The full variable domain, rest sourced from reference TRBV18 and TRBJ2-5, is NAGVMQNPRHLVRRRGQEARLRCSPMKGHSHVYWYRQLPEEGLKFMVYLQKENIIDESGMPKERFSAEFPKEGPSILRIQQVVRGDSAAYFCASSQALDQETQYFGPGTRLLVL.

This clonotype has ten or more counts. The chain combines TRBV7-2 with TRBJ2-1; D is perhaps TRBD1 or TRBD2 (5 bases each). Trimming stripped 5 bases from V and 3 bases from J, with 14 bases between. CDR1 is SGHTA and CDR2 is FQGNSA in the germline V gene. The CDR3 spans 15 residues. The CDR3 reads CASSRGGTHYNEQFF. In nucleotides, the CDR3 is TGTGCCAGCAGCCGGGGTGGGACCCACTACAATGAGCAGTTCTTC.

This clonotype came up many times. V gene TRBV19 combines with J gene TRBJ2-7; no clear D gene. The CDR3 sequence is 13 residues long. The germline V gene has CDR1 LNHDA and CDR2 SQIVND (reference sequence). Trimming stripped 3 bases from V and 3 bases from J, with 9 bases between. CDR3 DNA: TGTGCCAGTAGTATCGGCGAGTACTACGAGCAGTACTTC. This encodes CASSIGEYYEQYF.

Ten or more counts support this clonotype. V is TRBV24-1 and J is TRBJ2-1, with 13 nucleotides matching TRBD2. The CDR3 totals 14 residues. In germline, CDR1 is KGHDR, CDR2 SFDVKD. The trim removed 7 bases at V and 8 bases at J, leaving 4 bases unmatched. Here the CDR3 reads CATSGLAGVDEQFF. Written as DNA, the CDR3 is TGTGCCACCAGCGGACTAGCGGGAGTGGATGAGCAGTTCTTC.

Many counts were recorded for this clonotype. This chain uses TRBV6-5 with TRBJ2-3, with unresolved D. The CDR3 covers 12 residues. The V and J ends lost 0 bases and 6 bases respectively, with 4 bases between them. Germline CDR1 is MNHEY and CDR2 is SVGAGI. CDR3 sequence reads: CASSYSGDTQYF. DNA for the CDR3: TGTGCCAGCAGTTACTCTGGGGATACGCAGTATTTT.

At least ten counts were recorded for this clonotype. The V and J genes are TRBV7-2 and TRBJ1-2; 10 nucleotides align to TRBD1. The CDR3 covers 13 residues. CDR1 is SGHTA and CDR2 is FQGNSA in the germline V gene. The CDR3 is CANTKGQGHGYTF. The CDR3 DNA follows: TGTGCTAATACGAAGGGACAGGGGCATGGCTACACCTTC.

This clonotype occurred once. V and J are TRBV12-3 or TRBV12-4 and TRBJ2-2, with D maybe TRBD1 (6 bases). The germline V and J ends were trimmed by 2 bases and 3 bases, with 10 bases remaining between them. This CDR3 region has 15 residues. This CDR3 is CASSLQGWDTGELFF. In DNA, the CDR3 is TGTGCCAGCAGTTTACAGGGGTGGGACACCGGGGAGCTGTTTTTT.

This clonotype was detected many times. This chain joins TRBV6-5 and TRBJ1-1; 8 nucleotides agree with TRBD1. The CDR3 is 11 residues long. V shed 5 bases, J shed 11 bases, and the junction held 4 bases outside the gene matches. Germline V CDR1 and CDR2: MNHEY, SVGAGI. DNA for the CDR3: TGTGCCAGCAGTCGGACAGGGTTGGCTTTCTTT. It is translated as CASSRTGLAFF.

This clonotype has at least ten counts. This chain uses TRBV10-2 with TRBJ2-3; a possible D gene is TRBD1 (6 bases). Looked up from germline, CDR1 is WSHSY and CDR2 is SAAADI. V dropped 2 bases and J dropped 0 bases, with 6 bases sitting between them. The CDR3 extends over 14 amino acids. In DNA form, the CDR3 reads TGCGCCAGCAGTGAGGGACAGAGCACAGATACGCAGTATTTT. Translated, it gives CASSEGQSTDTQYF.

V gene TRBV7-2 combines with J gene TRBJ2-1; 10 bases match TRBD2. V was pared by 5 bases and J by 4 bases, with 5 bases of the junction left unmatched. The germline gives CDR1 SGHTA, CDR2 FQGNSA. The CDR3 is 15 residues long. CDR3 protein: CASSLLAGDYNEQFF. CDR3 coding DNA: TGTGCCAGCAGCCTCCTAGCGGGAGATTACAATGAGCAGTTCTTC.

The J gene is TRBJ2-1, the V gene TRBV11-2, with 8 positions matching TRBD2. This CDR3 comprises 12 residues. CDR1 SGHAT and CDR2 FQNNGV come from the germline V gene. V lost 5 bases, J lost 7 bases, and 1 base stayed unmatched. In DNA, the CDR3 is TGTGCCAGCAGCGCGGGGGGTAATGAGCAGTTCTTC. It encodes CASSAGGNEQFF.

The V gene is TRBV24-1, the J gene TRBJ1-5; D unresolved. This CDR3 has 12 amino acids. Per germline, CDR1 KGHDR and CDR2 SFDVKD. V lost 3 bases to trimming and J lost 5 bases, with 4 bases between them. DNA of the CDR3: TGTGCCACCAGTGATCCGGATCAGCCCCAGCATTTT. Its translation: CATSDPDQPQHF.

The rearrangement uses TRBV29-1 and TRBJ2-1, with 11 bases matching TRBD2. CDR1 is SQVTM and CDR2 is ANQGSEA in the germline V gene. Trimming removed 8 bases from V and 6 bases from J; junction bases left unmatched: 9. The CDR3 is made up of 14 amino acids. CDR3 region: CSLKGLADFNEQFF. CDR3 DNA: TGCAGCCTAAAGGGACTAGCGGATTTCAATGAGCAGTTCTTC.

In its sample, this clonotype was seen many times. J is TRBJ2-7 and V is TRBV21-1. TRBV21-1 is a documented pseudogene. The CDR3 is 14 residues long. CDR3 protein: CASSPVSRLDEQYF. The CDR3 DNA reads TGTGCCAGCAGCCCCGTAAGCCGCCTCGACGAGCAGTACTTC.

This clonotype occurred many times. The V and J genes are TRBV3-1 and TRBJ2-3; tentatively, D is TRBD1 (6 bases). CDR1 is LGHDT and CDR2 is YNNKEL in the germline V gene (reference sequence). This CDR3 is built from 14 residues. Between the trimmed V and J ends, which lost 4 bases and 4 bases, there was a span of 12 bases. Here the CDR3 reads CASSRGQLSDTQYF. The CDR3 nucleotides read TGTGCCAGCAGCCGGGGACAATTATCAGATACGCAGTATTTT.

The rearrangement links TRBV11-2 to TRBJ2-5, with D possibly called TRBD1 or TRBD2 (5 bases each). This CDR3 has 16 amino acids. With 5 bases removed from V and 2 bases from J, the gap between germline ends came to 18 bases. Germline assignment: CDR1 SGHAT and CDR2 FQNNGV. As DNA, the CDR3 is TGTGCCAGCAGCCTTGATCCCGAGGGGCAACAAGAGACCCAGTACTTC. This encodes CASSLDPEGQQETQYF.